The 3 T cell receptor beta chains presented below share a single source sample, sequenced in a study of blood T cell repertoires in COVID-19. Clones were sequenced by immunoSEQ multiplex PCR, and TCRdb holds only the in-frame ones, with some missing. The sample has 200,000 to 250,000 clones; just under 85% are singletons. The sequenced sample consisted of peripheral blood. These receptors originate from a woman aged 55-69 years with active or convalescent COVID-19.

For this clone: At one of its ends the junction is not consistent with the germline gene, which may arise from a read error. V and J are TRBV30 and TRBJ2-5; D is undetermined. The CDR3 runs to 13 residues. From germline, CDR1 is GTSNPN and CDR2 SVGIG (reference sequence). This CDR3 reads CAWSVGRQETQYF. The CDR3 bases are TGCGCCTGGAGTGTGGGCAGGCAAGAGACCCAGTACTTC. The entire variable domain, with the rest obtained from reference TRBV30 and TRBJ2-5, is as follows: SQTIHQWPATLVQPVGSPLSLECTVEGTSNPNLYWYRQAAGRGLQLLFYSVGIGQISSEVPQNLSASRPQDRQFILSSKKLLLSDSGFYLCAWSVGRQETQYFGPGTRLLVL.

The CDR3 reads CASSLGQLEAFF. CDR3 DNA sequence: TGTGCCAGCAGCCTCGGACAGCTTGAAGCTTTCTTT. This chain links TRBV7-8 with TRBJ1-1, with D perhaps TRBD1 (6 bases). The V and J ends lost 5 bases and 7 bases respectively, with 11 bases between them. This CDR3 is built from 12 residues. The germline gives CDR1 SGHVS, CDR2 FQNEAQ.

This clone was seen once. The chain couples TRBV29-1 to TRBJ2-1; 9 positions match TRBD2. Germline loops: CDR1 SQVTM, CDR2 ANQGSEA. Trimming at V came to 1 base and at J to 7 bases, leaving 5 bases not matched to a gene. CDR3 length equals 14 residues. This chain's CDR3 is CSVEAAGGPNEQFF. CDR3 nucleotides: TGCAGCGTTGAAGCAGCGGGGGGCCCGAATGAGCAGTTCTTC.